This TCR beta chain was recovered during a study of shared clonotypes between healthy human individuals. The overall study: Every donor yielded three CD4 naive, three CD4 memory, two CD8 naive and one CD8 memory plate.

Assay runs were performed at deep level. It was around 220 ng DNA, approximately 28,000 T cell genomes, that sorted-subset replicate PCRs used. Repertoires were generated with immunoSEQ multiplex PCR, while TCRdb's copy carries only in-frame clones and drops some. There are over 2 million clones in the sample; about 94% occur only once, and more than 0.95% lies in the top ten. This CDR3 is built from 16 residues. CDR1 is SEHNR, CDR2 FQNEAQ, per germline (reference sequence). Between the trimmed V and J ends, which lost 5 bases and 4 bases, there was a span of 19 bases. In the naive CD8 group, cells lacked CD45RO and were positively selected for CCR7, so terminally differentiated effector memory CD45RA+ cells were left out.

The genes are TRBV7-9 and TRBJ2-3; D is uncertain. Material for sequencing was naive CD8+ T cells sorted from blood. This receptor was obtained from a young man in good health. The CDR3 loop is CASSLTQTPLADTQYF. In DNA, the CDR3 is TGTGCCAGCAGCCTGACACAGACCCCCTTGGCAGATACGCAGTATTTT. Variable domain in full (rest from reference TRBV7-9 and TRBJ2-3): DTGVSQNPRHKITKRGQNVTFRCDPISEHNRLYWYRQTLGQGPEFLTYFQNEAQLEKSRLLSDRFSAERPKGSFSTLEIQRTEQGDSAMYLCASSLTQTPLADTQYFGPGTRLTVL.